The entry that follows covers one T cell receptor (beta chain) sequence. Its antigen is still unknown. This entry is derived from a study of cytomegalovirus exposure and HLA in healthy donors. Study conclusions and caveats: The authors enumerated 180 or so TCR beta chains as linked to cytomegalovirus.

PCR employed 60 Vbeta and 13 Jbeta primers. Clones were read by immunoSEQ multiplex PCR, and TCRdb kept only the in-frame ones, dropping some. Of about 140,000 clones in the sample, more than 60% were seen once. From germline, CDR1 is SGHRS and CDR2 YFSETQ. The CDR3 consists of 13 residues. The chain joins TRBV5-1 to TRBJ2-5; D gene ambiguous. The J call is in doubt because the DNA end fits TRBJ2-7 better. Sequencing was done on a sample of PBMCs. The TCR was taken from a female donor in good health and CMV-seronegative. The DNA for the CDR3 is TGCGCCAGCAGCTGGCGGAGTCCCGACGAGCAGTACTTC. Encoded protein: CASSWRSPDEQYF.